This TCR beta chain stems from a study of Ad26.COV2.S vaccination and SARS-CoV-2 variants. Turning to the study itself: The donor participated in the COV1001 trial, in its Ad26.COV2.S arm. Study-wide results and caveats: The placebo group had lower spike-specific TCR breadth than the vaccine recipients did. Vaccine and placebo recipients had similar non-spike TCR breadth.

A word on this clone: Its antigen is undetermined.

Germline-derived CDR1 and CDR2 are MDHEN and SYDVKM. CDR3 length: 15 amino acids. V was pared by 8 bases and J by 0 bases, with 7 bases of the junction left unmatched. Assay used: immunoSEQ multiplex PCR; TCRdb lists only in-frame clones, some missing. There are 300,000 to 400,000 clones in the sample; roughly 84% occur only once, and more than 3% lies in the top ten. As for treatment: 15 to 20 received Ad26.COV2.S at low or high dose, single or two shots; roughly five received placebo; per-sample allocation not given. Sampling took place 63 days after the first vaccine or placebo injection. The vaccine delivered Wuhan-strain SARS-CoV-2 spike through an Ad26 vector.

The specimen was peripheral blood, collected in a trial of Ad26.COV2.S vaccine versus placebo. This clonotype originated in a person aged 18-60 years who received the Ad26.COV2.S COVID-19 vaccine or a placebo. This chain uses TRBV28 with TRBJ2-7; 10 bases match TRBD2. CDR3 DNA sequence: TGTGCCAGCTCTAGCGGGGGTTTCAGCTCCTACGAGCAGTACTTC. This translates into CASSSGGFSSYEQYF.